This entry lists 2 T cell receptor beta chains sequenced from one sample in a study of Ad26.COV2.S vaccination and SARS-CoV-2 variants. Measured with immunoSEQ multiplex PCR; TCRdb has only the in-frame clones, and not every one. The table records around 450,000 clones, 80% to 95% of them present only once. This sample's treatment: 15 to 20 received Ad26.COV2.S at low or high dose, single or two shots; 5 received placebo; per-sample allocation not given. On day 63 after the first injection, vaccine and placebo recipients gave samples. The input for sequencing was peripheral blood, taken in a trial of Ad26.COV2.S vaccine versus placebo. The receptors stem from a person between 18 and 60 years old who received the Ad26.COV2.S COVID-19 vaccine or a placebo.

Comments on this clone: At one of its ends the junction is not consistent with the germline gene, which may arise from a read error. V gene TRBV18 combines with J gene TRBJ2-1; D is unclear. The CDR3 spans 8 residues. CDR1 and CDR2 (germline): KGHSH, LQKENI. CDR3 sequence: CASSLGLF. The CDR3 DNA is TGTGCCAGCTCACTCGGGCTCTTC.

Comments on this clone: At the DNA level, this CDR3 is encoded by other sequences in the same sample as well. The rearrangement uses TRBV5-1 and TRBJ2-5; D is ambiguous. With 1 base removed from V and 3 bases from J, the gap between germline ends came to 1 base. Germline CDR1 SGHRS, CDR2 YFSETQ. This CDR3 has 11 residues. CDR3 in DNA: TGCGCCAGCAGCTTGAAAGAGACCCAGTACTTC. Translating it yields CASSLKETQYF.